These 27 T cell receptor beta chains were all obtained from the same sample, sequenced in a study of shared clonotypes between healthy human individuals. CD45RO-negative, CCR7-selected cells formed the naive CD8 fraction, which excluded terminally differentiated effector memory CD45RA+ cells. Using immunoSEQ multiplex PCR, the repertoire was profiled, and TCRdb retains in-frame clones only, with some absent. The table records roughly 570,000 clones, more than 95% of them present only once. Input material: naive CD8+ T cells sorted from blood. The source is a man aged 30 to 45 in good health.

The chain joins TRBV20-1 to TRBJ1-5; D gene unclear. The CDR3 is made up of 11 amino acids. V was pared by 2 bases and J by 10 bases, with 9 bases between. Germline loops: CDR1 DFQATT, CDR2 SNEGSKA (reference sequence). CDR3 sequence: CSARSSGPQHF. As DNA, the CDR3 is TGCAGTGCTAGAAGCTCAGGCCCCCAGCATTTT.

The genes are TRBV6-6 and TRBJ2-1; TRBD2 matches 7 bases. This CDR3 spans 13 amino acids. Germline values: CDR1 MNHNY, CDR2 SVGAGI (reference sequence). Trimming removed 5 bases from V and 9 bases from J; junction bases left unmatched: 7. Here the CDR3 DNA reads TGTGCCAGCAGTAAACCCGGGGGGAGTGAGCAGTTCTTC. It encodes CASSKPGGSEQFF.

This clone has only one observation. The same CDR3 is also encoded by other DNA sequences in this sample. V and J are TRBV9 and TRBJ1-2, with D possibly matching TRBD1 (5 bases). The V gene's germline CDR1 is SGDLS and CDR2 YYNGEE. The V gene lost 2 bases and the J gene lost 0 bases, with 8 bases spanning the gap. This CDR3 contains 14 residues. The CDR3 is CASSVSGTNYGYTF. In DNA, the CDR3 is TGTGCCAGCAGCGTGTCAGGGACTAACTATGGCTACACCTTC.

CDR3 in DNA: TGTGCCAGCAGCTTAGAACAGGGAAATAGCAATCAGCCCCAGCATTTT. It specifies CASSLEQGNSNQPQHF. The J gene is TRBJ1-5, the V gene TRBV7-9; the D gene is possibly TRBD1 (6 bases). Germline CDR1 and CDR2: SEHNR and FQNEAQ (reference sequence). V was pared by 1 base and J by 0 bases, with 10 bases between. This CDR3 has 16 residues.

This chain joins TRBV11-2 and TRBJ2-3, with a weak D call TRBD2 (5 bases). The CDR3 sequence is 16 residues long. The V gene lost 5 bases and the J gene lost 5 bases, with 20 bases spanning the gap. Germline assignment: CDR1 SGHAT and CDR2 FQNNGV. The CDR3 DNA sequence: TGTGCCAGCAGCCCACGGTGGTTTGGGAGTGAAGATACGCAGTATTTT. Protein product: CASSPRWFGSEDTQYF. The full variable domain, with the rest looked up from reference TRBV11-2 and TRBJ2-3, is EAGVAQSPRYKIIEKRQSVAFWCNPISGHATLYWYQQILGQGPKLLIQFQNNGVVDDSQLPKDRFSAERLKGVDSTLKIQPAKLEDSAVYLCASSPRWFGSEDTQYFGPGTRLTVL.

For this clone: Other DNA sequences of this sample code for an identical CDR3. The chain employs TRBV4-1 and TRBJ2-1, with D unresolved. With 1 base removed from V and 7 bases from J, the gap between germline ends came to 5 bases. CDR1 and CDR2 (germline): MGHRA, YSYEKL. CDR3 length equals 12 residues. The CDR3 region is CASSQGRNEQFF. The CDR3 DNA reads as TGCGCCAGCAGCCAAGGTAGAAATGAGCAGTTCTTC.

The V and J genes are TRBV5-1 and TRBJ1-2; no definite D call. Trimming removed 2 bases from V and 6 bases from J, with 11 bases in between. This CDR3 is 13 amino acids long. CDR1 is SGHRS, CDR2 YFSETQ, per germline. The CDR3 here is CASSFMARDGYTF. The CDR3 region has the DNA TGCGCCAGCAGCTTCATGGCTCGAGATGGCTACACCTTC. Drawing the rest from reference TRBV5-1 and TRBJ1-2, the complete variable domain is KAGVTQTPRYLIKTRGQQVTLSCSPISGHRSVSWYQQTPGQGLQFLFEYFSETQRNKGNFPGRFSGRQFSNSRSEMNVSTLELGDSALYLCASSFMARDGYTFGSGTRLTVV.

This rearrangement joins TRBV5-6 to TRBJ2-5; unclear D gene. The V and J ends lost 2 bases and 3 bases respectively, with 5 bases between them. The CDR3 totals 12 residues. From germline, CDR1 is SGHDT and CDR2 YYEEEE. The CDR3 protein is CASSLEEETQYF. In DNA, the CDR3 is TGTGCCAGCAGCTTAGAGGAAGAGACCCAGTACTTC.

The gene calls are TRBV29-1 and TRBJ1-1, with 8 bases aligning to TRBD1. Germline V gives CDR1 SQVTM, CDR2 ANQGSEA. After removal of 4 bases from V and 6 bases from J, the junction contained 10 bases not matched to a gene. The CDR3 covers 14 residues. This CDR3 is CSVGNAGGAAEAFF. The CDR3 nucleotides read TGCAGCGTTGGAAATGCAGGGGGCGCCGCTGAAGCTTTCTTT. Full variable domain (outside the CDR3, taken from reference TRBV29-1 and TRBJ1-1): SAVISQKPSRDICQRGTSLTIQCQVDSQVTMMFWYRQQPGQSLTLIATANQGSEATYESGFVIDKFPISRPNLTFSTLTVSNMSPEDSSIYLCSVGNAGGAAEAFFGQGTRLTVV.

The rearrangement links TRBV29-1 to TRBJ2-1; the D call may be TRBD1 or TRBD2 (6 bases each). CDR3 length equals 14 residues. The V gene lost 5 bases and the J gene lost 7 bases, with 18 bases spanning the gap. The V gene's germline CDR1 is SQVTM and CDR2 ANQGSEA. The CDR3 sequence is CSVTGLFQGNEQFF. DNA for the CDR3: TGCAGCGTTACAGGACTATTCCAGGGGAATGAGCAGTTCTTC.

J is TRBJ2-1 and V is TRBV15; 10 bases align to TRBD2. The germline V gene has CDR1 LNHNV and CDR2 YYDKDF (reference sequence). The CDR3 extends over 19 amino acids. The trim removed 1 base at V and 3 bases at J, leaving 12 bases unmatched. The CDR3 is CATSRVGAGGPAYYNEQFF. For the CDR3, the DNA is TGTGCCACCAGCAGAGTTGGAGCGGGAGGGCCCGCCTACTACAATGAGCAGTTCTTC.

The chain carries TRBV7-9 and TRBJ2-1, with TRBD2 matching 8 bases. This CDR3 spans 16 amino acids. J lost 6 bases, V lost 1 base, and 8 bases had no gene match. CDR1 is SEHNR, CDR2 FQNEAQ, per germline (reference sequence). Here the CDR3 DNA reads TGTGCCAGCAGCTTAGGGGCCCTAGCGGGCCGCAATGAGCAGTTCTTC. Protein sequence: CASSLGALAGRNEQFF.

V gene TRBV2 combines with J gene TRBJ2-6; the match to TRBD1 covers 9 bases. The CDR3 spans 15 residues. Germline V lookup: CDR1 SNHLY, CDR2 FYNNEI. Unmatched junction bases numbered 4, after V lost 9 bases and J lost 1 base. This chain's CDR3 is CARQGAGSGANVLTF. The CDR3 DNA reads as TGTGCCAGACAGGGGGCAGGATCTGGGGCCAACGTCCTGACTTTC. Drawing the rest from reference TRBV2 and TRBJ2-6, the complete variable domain is EPEVTQTPSHQVTQMGQEVILRCVPISNHLYFYWYRQILGQKVEFLVSFYNNEISEKSEIFDDQFSVERPDGSNFTLKIRSTKLEDSAMYFCARQGAGSGANVLTFGAGSRLTVL.

The genes are TRBV27 and TRBJ1-1; no clear D gene. The CDR3 is made up of 13 amino acids. V lost 7 bases and J 0 bases, leaving 9 bases between the germline ends. Germline V gives CDR1 MNHEY, CDR2 SMNVEV (reference sequence). CDR3 region: CASMLYMNTEAFF. For the CDR3, the DNA is TGTGCCAGCATGCTATACATGAACACTGAAGCTTTCTTT.

The chain joins TRBV4-2 to TRBJ2-1; D could derive from TRBD1 or TRBD2 (5 bases each). The CDR3 runs 16 residues. CDR1 is LGHNA, CDR2 YNFKEQ, per germline. The V end was cut by 5 bases, the J end by 0 bases, with 14 bases between. CDR3 DNA: TGTGCCAGCAGCAATACCAGGGACGCCTCCTACAATGAGCAGTTCTTC. The encoded protein is CASSNTRDASYNEQFF.

This rearrangement joins TRBV29-1 to TRBJ2-1; 11 positions agree with TRBD2. After removal of 3 bases from V and 5 bases from J, the junction contained 3 bases not matched to a gene. Germline V gives CDR1 SQVTM, CDR2 ANQGSEA. The CDR3 totals 14 residues. The CDR3: CSVDRGLADNEQFF. For the CDR3, the DNA is TGCAGCGTTGATAGGGGACTAGCGGACAATGAGCAGTTCTTC.

For the CDR3, the DNA is TGTGCCAGCAGTTTACAGGGTTGGTACGAGCAGTACTTC. Translation: CASSLQGWYEQYF. V usage is TRBV28 and J usage is TRBJ2-7; D may be TRBD1 (5 bases). Trimming pared 2 bases from V and 4 bases from J, leaving 9 bases between. The CDR3 has 13 amino acids. Germline loops: CDR1 MDHEN, CDR2 SYDVKM.

The chain combines TRBV10-3 with TRBJ1-5; 7 positions agree with TRBD1. V lost 6 bases and J lost 0; bases outside the gene matches: 2. Germline V lookup: CDR1 ENHRY, CDR2 SYGVKD. This CDR3 is 14 amino acids long. Written as DNA, the CDR3 is TGTGCCATCAGCACAGGGGTTAGCAATCAGCCCCAGCATTTT. This encodes CAISTGVSNQPQHF.

The chain employs TRBV15 and TRBJ2-7; TRBD1 is a possible D gene (5 bases). The V gene's germline CDR1 is LNHNV and CDR2 YYDKDF (reference sequence). The V gene lost 0 bases and the J gene lost 3 bases, with 9 bases spanning the gap. CDR3 length: 14 amino acids. This CDR3 reads CATSRDHTGYEQYF. DNA for the CDR3: TGTGCCACCAGCAGAGACCATACAGGCTACGAGCAGTACTTC. Supplemented by reference TRBV15 and TRBJ2-7, the full variable domain reads DAMVIQNPRYQVTQFGKPVTLSCSQTLNHNVMYWYQQKSSQAPKLLFHYYDKDFNNEADTPDNFQSRRPNTSFCFLDIRSPGLGDTAMYLCATSRDHTGYEQYFGPGTRLTVT.

The chain recombines TRBV6-6 with TRBJ2-5; TRBD1 is a possible D gene (6 bases). Trimming left V 2 bases short and J 4 bases short, with 14 bases between. Germline CDR1 reads MNHNY; CDR2 reads SVGAGI (reference sequence). The CDR3 has 15 amino acids. CDR3: CASSYGTNYLETQYF. Here the CDR3 DNA reads TGTGCCAGCAGTTACGGGACAAATTATTTAGAGACCCAGTACTTC.

This clone has only one observation. This chain joins TRBV7-9 and TRBJ2-7; 7 nucleotides match TRBD2. With V trimmed by 5 bases and J by 6 bases, 7 bases remained unmatched. The CDR3 is 13 residues long. Germline CDR1 is SEHNR and CDR2 is FQNEAQ (reference sequence). The DNA for the CDR3 is TGTGCCAGCAGCCCCCGTGGGGGGGGCGAGCAGTACTTC. Translating gives CASSPRGGGEQYF.

J is TRBJ2-2 and V is TRBV2, with D unclear. The CDR3 has 13 residues. The germline V gene encodes CDR1 SNHLY and CDR2 FYNNEI. V was pared by 6 bases and J by 3 bases, with 8 bases between. The CDR3 sequence: CASRGSYTGELFF. The CDR3 bases are TGTGCCAGCAGAGGAAGCTACACCGGGGAGCTGTTTTTT. Using reference TRBV2 and TRBJ2-2 for the parts outside the CDR3, the full variable domain is EPEVTQTPSHQVTQMGQEVILRCVPISNHLYFYWYRQILGQKVEFLVSFYNNEISEKSEIFDDQFSVERPDGSNFTLKIRSTKLEDSAMYFCASRGSYTGELFFGEGSRLTVL.

The rearrangement links TRBV5-1 to TRBJ1-3; no clear D. Deletions cut 4 bases from V and 4 bases from J, with 9 bases between. The germline V gene encodes CDR1 SGHRS and CDR2 YFSETQ. The CDR3 runs 13 residues. CDR3: CASSLAGGNTIYF. The CDR3 DNA sequence: TGCGCCAGCAGCCTTGCCGGGGGAAACACCATATATTTT.

V usage is TRBV5-6 and J usage is TRBJ2-7; 10 bases agree with TRBD2. The CDR3 has 14 amino acids. Per the germline V gene, CDR1 is SGHDT and CDR2 is YYEEEE. V gave up 4 bases and J gave up 3 bases; unmatched junction bases: 4. The CDR3 protein is CASSPGLAFYEQYF. CDR3 sequence (DNA): TGTGCCAGCAGCCCGGGACTAGCGTTCTACGAGCAGTACTTC.

This sequence joins TRBV14 and TRBJ2-1; D is tentatively TRBD1 or TRBD2 (5 bases each). Germline CDR1 is SGHDN and CDR2 is FVKESK. Trimming shortened V by 1 base and J by 5 bases, and 15 bases separated the two germline ends. The CDR3 covers 16 residues. DNA for the CDR3: TGTGCCAGCAGCCAAGTATGGGGGATATGGAACAATGAGCAGTTCTTC. This translates into CASSQVWGIWNNEQFF.

This chain connects TRBV29-1 to TRBJ1-2; the match to TRBD1 covers 7 bases. Trimming cost V 5 bases and J 4 bases; bases outside gene matches: 13. The CDR3 is 15 amino acids. Germline CDR1 SQVTM, CDR2 ANQGSEA. The DNA for the CDR3 is TGCAGCGTTCGGACAGGAGGGGGGTTTGGCTATGGCTACACCTTC. Protein product: CSVRTGGGFGYGYTF.

This clone was observed once. The chain recombines TRBV12-5 with TRBJ2-1; D gene uncertain. The germline V gene encodes CDR1 LGHNT and CDR2 FRNRAP. The CDR3 has 12 amino acids. The V end lost 5 bases, the J end lost 8 bases, and 10 bases lay between the germline ends. Written as DNA, the CDR3 is TGTGCTAGTGGTCCTTTAGAGTATGAGCAGTTCTTC. Its protein product is CASGPLEYEQFF.